The rows below give T cell receptor beta chains drawn from one sample of a study of CD8 T cells in ankylosing spondylitis. TCRdb processed the 5' RACE reads anew with MiXCR; each CDR3 protein has one entry. The profile covers about 840,000 distinct CDR3 sequences, with about 10% appearing a single time and approximately 0.51% taken by the ten largest. The specimen sequenced was blood, either unsorted or a sorted T cell fraction (not recorded which). These TCRs come from a male donor with ankylosing spondylitis. Each CDR3 is given with its conserved first and last residue. A D gene is named only where the DNA matches it firmly. Part of the rows lack a size; the others show once, few, many or a class for expanded clones.

CDR3 protein | CDR3 DNA | D gene | clone size | J gene | V gene
CASSFGLAGRSTDTQYF | TGTGCCAGCAGCTTTGGACTAGCGGGAAGATCCACAGATACGCAGTATTTT | TRBD2 | . | TRBJ2-3 | TRBV5-6
CSASEGARRANVLTF | TGCAGTGCTAGTGAGGGGGCGCGGAGGGCCAACGTCCTGACTTTC | TRBD1 | . | TRBJ2-6 | TRBV20-1
CASSSTGYQPQHF | TGTGCCAGCAGCTCGACAGGGTATCAGCCCCAGCATTTT | TRBD1 | many | TRBJ1-5 | TRBV6-1
CASSLDRSGSYTF | TGTGCCAGCAGCTTAGATAGGTCGGGGAGCTACACCTTC | . | . | TRBJ1-2 | TRBV7-2
CASSQVPKGGDYQPQHF | TGCGCCAGCAGCCAAGTTCCGAAGGGAGGGGATTATCAGCCCCAGCATTTT | . | few | TRBJ1-5 | TRBV4-3
CASRQGDNSPLHF | TGTGCCAGCAGACAGGGGGATAATTCACCCCTCCACTTT | TRBD1 | . | TRBJ1-6 | TRBV4-2
CATSRAKVFSSPLHF | TGTGCCACCAGCAGAGCGAAGGTGTTTAGTTCACCCCTCCACTTT | . | . | TRBJ1-6 | TRBV15
CASSSRQGSNEQFF | TGTGCCAGCAGTTCCCGACAGGGAAGCAATGAGCAGTTCTTC | TRBD1 | many | TRBJ2-1 | TRBV12-3/TRBV12-4
CASSLDGRRYEQYF | TGTGCCAGCAGCTTGGACGGGAGACGCTACGAGCAGTACTTC | . | . | TRBJ2-7 | TRBV5-5
CSPRGNISPLHF | TGCAGCCCCAGGGGAAATATTTCACCCCTCCACTTT | . | . | TRBJ1-6 | TRBV20-1
CSARDSRFRMNTEAFF | TGCAGTGCTAGGGACAGCCGATTTAGAATGAACACTGAAGCTTTCTTT | . | many | TRBJ1-1 | TRBV20-1
CASSLEGWRETQYF | TGTGCCAGCAGCTTGGAAGGGTGGAGAGAGACCCAGTACTTC | . | . | TRBJ2-5 | TRBV7-6
CSASRMNTEAFF | TGCAGTGCTAGTAGAATGAACACTGAAGCTTTCTTT | . | many | TRBJ1-1 | TRBV20-1
CASSTPPQLFF | TGTGCCAGCTCCACGCCCCCCCAACTGTTTTTT | . | . | TRBJ1-4 | TRBV6-2/TRBV6-3
CASPPTGSNTEAFF | TGTGCCAGCCCCCCGACAGGGTCGAACACTGAAGCTTTCTTT | TRBD1 | many | TRBJ1-1 | TRBV27
CAISELNPGSNTQYF | TGTGCCATCAGTGAGTTAAACCCAGGGAGTAATACGCAGTATTTT | . | . | TRBJ2-3 | TRBV10-3
CSARGDMLGYTF | TGCAGTGCTAGAGGGGACATGTTGGGCTACACCTTC | . | many | TRBJ1-2 | TRBV20-1
CASSWGGGLSRNEQFF | TGCGCCAGCAGCTGGGGCGGGGGACTATCTCGCAATGAGCAGTTCTTC | TRBD2 | . | TRBJ2-1 | TRBV5-1
CSAEGTSGGAVSQETQYF | TGCAGTGCGGAAGGGACTAGCGGGGGGGCCGTGTCGCAAGAGACCCAGTACTTC | TRBD2 | many | TRBJ2-5 | TRBV20-1
CASSPQGGYEQYF | TGTGCCAGCAGCCCCCAAGGGGGCTACGAGCAGTACTTC | . | many | TRBJ2-7 | TRBV18
CASSQETGANVLTF | TGTGCCAGCAGCCAAGAAACTGGGGCCAACGTCCTGACTTTC | . | few | TRBJ2-6 | TRBV3-1
CATSDFGQGEQFF | TGTGCCACCAGTGACTTCGGACAGGGTGAGCAGTTCTTC | TRBD1 | . | TRBJ2-1 | TRBV24-1
CSARALSLGRELHDSPLHF | TGCAGTGCTAGAGCTCTCTCTCTTGGCAGGGAATTGCATGATTCACCCCTCCACTTT | . | few | TRBJ1-6 | TRBV20-1
CASNPTGTLNTGELFF | TGTGCCAGCAATCCAACCGGGACGCTGAACACCGGGGAGCTGTTTTTT | . | . | TRBJ2-2 | TRBV9
CASSLDRGVLNTEAFF | TGTGCCAGCAGCTTAGACAGGGGAGTGTTAAACACTGAAGCTTTCTTT | TRBD1 | . | TRBJ1-1 | TRBV7-2
CASSLRANTEAFF | TGTGCCAGCAGTTTAAGGGCTAACACTGAAGCTTTCTTT | . | many | TRBJ1-1 | TRBV7-3
CASSPTGGDTEAFF | TGTGCCAGCAGTCCAACAGGGGGGGACACTGAAGCTTTCTTT | TRBD1 | many | TRBJ1-1 | TRBV12-3/TRBV12-4
CASSLQGALTYNEQFF | TGTGCCAGCAGCTTACAGGGGGCCTTGACCTACAATGAGCAGTTCTTC | TRBD1 | . | TRBJ2-1 | TRBV7-2
CSASGLTATLDEQYF | TGCAGTGCTAGCGGCCTTACAGCGACTCTCGACGAGCAGTACTTC | . | many | TRBJ2-7 | TRBV20-1
CSARDRTVWNTEAFF | TGCAGTGCTAGAGACCGGACAGTCTGGAACACTGAAGCTTTCTTT | . | few | TRBJ1-1 | TRBV20-1
CASSLIGEGYTF | TGTGCCAGCAGTTTAATTGGGGAGGGCTACACCTTC | . | . | TRBJ1-2 | TRBV12-3/TRBV12-4
CTSSESILAGAASNTGELFF | TGTACCAGCAGTGAATCCATACTAGCGGGAGCGGCGTCGAACACCGGGGAGCTGTTTTTT | TRBD2 | . | TRBJ2-2 | TRBV6-1
CSAFRRGATYNEQFF | TGCAGTGCTTTCCGTCGGGGGGCGACCTACAATGAGCAGTTCTTC | . | few | TRBJ2-1 | TRBV20-1
CAISIQGAGTDTQYF | TGTGCCATCAGCATTCAGGGGGCTGGCACAGATACGCAGTATTTT | TRBD1 | few | TRBJ2-3 | TRBV10-3
CASSLGSQQPQHF | TGCGCCAGCAGCTTAGGCAGTCAGCAGCCCCAGCATTTT | . | few | TRBJ1-5 | TRBV5-1